A selection of T cell receptor beta chains follows, all from one sample in a study of blood T cells in healthy people across ages. One entry per CDR3 protein, called by TCRdb with MiXCR from the 5' RACE reads. In the table there are 700,000 to 850,000 distinct CDR3 sequences, roughly 53% of which are singletons. Sequencing used blood. These receptors originate from an elderly man in good health. Both conserved end residues are part of each CDR3. D genes are given only for firm matches. Some rows have no size entry. The others give once, few or many, or a class for an expanded clone.

CDR3 length	V gene	J gene	clone size	D gene	CDR3 DNA	CDR3 protein
13	TRBV12-3/TRBV12-4	TRBJ2-2	NA	NA	TGTGCCAGCCGTCCTAGTCACACCGGGGAGCTGTTTTTT	CASRPSHTGELFF
13	TRBV24-1	TRBJ2-4	once	NA	TGTGCCACCAGTGAGCCAGTAAAAAACATTCAGTACTTC	CATSEPVKNIQYF
14	TRBV2	TRBJ2-1	NA	NA	TGTGCCAGCGGGACGGGGAGCTCCTACAATGAGCAGTTCTTC	CASGTGSSYNEQFF
16	TRBV7-2	TRBJ2-5	few	TRBD2	TGTGCCAGCAGGATGACTAGCGGGAGGCCCCAAGAGACCCAGTACTTC	CASRMTSGRPQETQYF
13	TRBV28	TRBJ2-1	NA	NA	TGTGCCAGCACGAGCGTGGCCTACAATGAGCAGTTCTTC	CASTSVAYNEQFF
16	TRBV27	TRBJ2-7	NA	TRBD1	TGTGCCAGCAGTTCCTCCATTGGGGACAGGGTGTACGAGCAGTACTTC	CASSSSIGDRVYEQYF
13	TRBV12-3/TRBV12-4	TRBJ2-5	few	TRBD1	TGTGCCAGCACCCCACGAGGACAGGGGAAACAGTACTTC	CASTPRGQGKQYF
13	TRBV3-1	TRBJ1-2	NA	NA	TGTGCCAGCAGCCAAGGGGACCCGGGTGGCTACACCTTC	CASSQGDPGGYTF
16	TRBV5-6	TRBJ1-2	NA	NA	TGTGCCAGCAGCTTGGTTTCAGACAGATCGGACTATGGCTACACCTTC	CASSLVSDRSDYGYTF
14	TRBV20-1	TRBJ1-2	few	TRBD1	TGCAGTGCTAGAGACATCGACAGGGGCTATGGCTACACCTTC	CSARDIDRGYGYTF
17	TRBV28	TRBJ2-3	NA	NA	TGTGCCAGCAGTTCGCCGCCTCTAGCGACGAGCACAGATACGCAGTATTTT	CASSSPPLATSTDTQYF
13	TRBV12-3/TRBV12-4	TRBJ2-1	NA	NA	TGTGTCAGCAGTTTAAGGGACAACAATGAGCAGTTCTTC	CVSSLRDNNEQFF
17	TRBV20-1	TRBJ2-1	few	NA	TGCAGTGCTAGAGATCCCCTAGCGCTGAGCTCCTACAATGAGCAGTTCTTC	CSARDPLALSSYNEQFF
17	TRBV6-1	TRBJ2-7	NA	TRBD2	TGTGCCAGTAGGCGGCTGACTAGCGCCCTGAGCTCCTACGAGCAGTACTTC	CASRRLTSALSSYEQYF
13	TRBV29-1	TRBJ1-2	NA	NA	TGCAGCGTCGACGGATTGTCTAACTATGGCTACACCTTC	CSVDGLSNYGYTF
16	TRBV7-9	TRBJ2-3	few	NA	TGTGCCAGCAGCCCCGGACTGAGGGGTAGCACAGATACGCAGTATTTT	CASSPGLRGSTDTQYF
15	TRBV7-2	TRBJ2-5	few	NA	TGTGCCAGCAGCCGACGGGGAGGCGGTGGGGAGACCCAGTACTTC	CASSRRGGGGETQYF
16	TRBV20-1	TRBJ2-1	NA	TRBD2	TGCAGTGCTAGAGATCTAGCGGGAGGCACCTACAATGAGCAGTTCTTC	CSARDLAGGTYNEQFF
17	TRBV20-1	TRBJ2-1	NA	TRBD2	TGCAGTGCTAGGAGGGGTAGCGGGAGGGCCGTAGGTAGTGAGCAGTTCTTC	CSARRGSGRAVGSEQFF
18	TRBV3-1	TRBJ2-3	NA	TRBD2	TGTGCCAGCAGCCAAGGATTAGCGGGAGGGCCTCGCACAGATACGCAGTATTTT	CASSQGLAGGPRTDTQYF
15	TRBV4-1	TRBJ1-2	NA	NA	TGCGCCAGCAGCCACAGCGGGACGCCGGTGAGTGGCTACACCTTC	CASSHSGTPVSGYTF
11	TRBV7-2	TRBJ2-4	NA	NA	TGTGTCAACAGCCGCGAAAACATTCAGTACTTC	CVNSRENIQYF
16	TRBV21-1	TRBJ2-5	NA	NA	TGTGCCAGCAGCCCAAGGACAGGGGGCGTCGAGGAGACCCAGTACTTC	CASSPRTGGVEETQYF
17	TRBV6-2/TRBV6-3	TRBJ2-1	NA	TRBD2	TGTGCCGTAGGACGGCTAGCGGGCTTTCTCTCCTACAATGAGCAGTTCTTC	CAVGRLAGFLSYNEQFF
16	TRBV20-1	TRBJ2-7	NA	TRBD2	TGCAGTGCTAGACCCTGGGCTAGCGGGAGGGCTGATGAGCAGTACTTC	CSARPWASGRADEQYF
13	TRBV6-6	TRBJ1-2	NA	NA	TGTGCCAGCAGGCGCGACATTGGGGACGGCTACACCTTC	CASRRDIGDGYTF
18	TRBV4-2	TRBJ2-3	NA	TRBD2	TGTGCCAGCAGCCAAGATTCCACGGCGGGAGGGAGAACAGATACGCAGTATTTT	CASSQDSTAGGRTDTQYF
14	TRBV12-3/TRBV12-4	TRBJ2-1	NA	NA	TGTGCCAGCTTCTCCAGGAGCTCCTACAATGAGCAGTTCTTC	CASFSRSSYNEQFF
10	TRBV5-1	TRBJ2-7	NA	NA	TGCCCCCAGCATAAGGGTATCGAGTACTTC	CPQHKGIEYF
14	TRBV9	TRBJ2-2	NA	NA	TGTGCCAGCAGCGTTACTTTGAACACCGGGGAGCTGTTTTTT	CASSVTLNTGELFF
16	TRBV11-2	TRBJ2-5	NA	NA	TGTGCCAGCCGTGATTCCCCCAGGACTCCAGAAGAGACCCAGTACTTC	CASRDSPRTPEETQYF
16	TRBV24-1	TRBJ2-5	few	TRBD2	TGTGCCACCAGTGATGAAACTAGCGGAGGGGGAGAGACCCAGTACTTC	CATSDETSGGGETQYF
15	TRBV5-5	TRBJ2-7	NA	TRBD2	TGTGCCAGCAGCTGGATAGCGGGAGCCACCTACGAGCAGTACTTC	CASSWIAGATYEQYF
13	TRBV4-3	TRBJ2-5	NA	TRBD1	TGCGCCAGCAGCAACGACAGGGCGGAGACCCAGTACTTC	CASSNDRAETQYF
14	TRBV18	TRBJ2-5	NA	NA	TGTGCCAGCTCACCCCTACAGTATCGGGAGACCCAGTACTTC	CASSPLQYRETQYF